Listed here are 24 T cell receptor beta chains from one sample, sequenced in a study of blood T cells in healthy people across ages. Sample-barcoded 5' priming and a J-beta primer mix drove a second PCR of roughly 6 to 12 cycles. MiXCR, run by TCRdb on the 5' RACE reads, gives a single entry per CDR3 protein. The sample shows 650,000 to 700,000 distinct CDR3 sequences, approximately 52% of them seen only once. The sample comprised blood. The receptors shown here come from a woman aged 80 or over in good health.

This clonotype was recorded at least ten times. The chain carries TRBV7-9 and TRBJ2-5; D unresolved. V was pared by 6 bases and J by 3 bases, with 8 bases between. There are 12 residues in the CDR3. Germline lookup yields CDR1 SEHNR and CDR2 FQNEAQ (reference sequence). The CDR3 is CASRARKETQYF. CDR3 DNA: TGTGCCAGCAGGGCTAGGAAAGAGACCCAGTACTTC.

The CDR3 loop reads CASSPKPGTSGRVYNEQFF. DNA of the CDR3: TGTGCCAGCAGCCCTAAGCCGGGGACTAGCGGGAGAGTCTACAATGAGCAGTTCTTC. The chain has TRBV6-2 or TRBV6-3 and TRBJ2-1; 14 bases are shared with TRBD2. J gave up 3 bases and V 6 bases, and 13 bases lay outside the gene matches. CDR3 length: 19 amino acids. Germline CDR1 MNHEY, CDR2 SVGEGT.

This clonotype was observed a handful of times. The rearrangement uses TRBV5-1 and TRBJ2-2, with D perhaps TRBD1 (5 bases). This CDR3 is 13 amino acids long. V lost 6 bases, J lost 5 bases, and 11 bases lay in between. In germline, CDR1 is SGHRS, CDR2 YFSETQ. In DNA, the CDR3 is TGCGCCAGCACCTCGAAGGGGACCGGGGAGCTGTTTTTT. This gives the protein CASTSKGTGELFF.

Here the CDR3 DNA reads TGCAGTGCTACCTCGAGCGGGGGGGCCGCCGGGGAGCTGTTTTTT. This encodes CSATSSGGAAGELFF. V is TRBV20-1 and J is TRBJ2-2; 10 bases line up with TRBD2. The ends lost 4 bases at V and 6 bases at J; junction bases unmatched: 8. CDR3 length: 15 amino acids. Germline loops: CDR1 DFQATT, CDR2 SNEGSKA (reference sequence).

This clonotype showed up just once. A read error may account for a junction end that differs from germline. The chain joins TRBV7-3 to TRBJ2-1; 12 nucleotides match TRBD2. The CDR3 loop spans 19 amino acids. Germline V gene lookup returns CDR1 SGHTA and CDR2 FQGTGA. CDR3 residues: CAGSHPRTSGTSSYNEQFF. CDR3 DNA sequence: TGTGCCGGCAGCCACCCCCGGACTAGCGGGACGAGCTCCTACAATGAGCAGTTCTTC.

The V call is TRBV6-5, the J call TRBJ2-7; D not certain. Per germline, CDR1 MNHEY and CDR2 SVGAGI. V shed 7 bases and J shed 3 bases, with 10 bases lying between them. There are 12 residues in the CDR3. The CDR3 DNA follows: TGTGCCAGCAAAGGGTCTTACTACGAGCAGTACTTC. Translation: CASKGSYYEQYF.

The V gene is TRBV5-5, the J gene TRBJ2-2, with 8 bases that match TRBD1. Germline V CDR1 and CDR2: SGHKS, YYEKEE (reference sequence). This CDR3 comprises 16 residues. After removal of 4 bases from V and 3 bases from J, the junction contained 8 bases not matched to a gene. In nucleotides, the CDR3 is TGTGCCAGCAGCGTGGCAGGGGGCACGTACACCGGGGAGCTGTTTTTT. Translating gives CASSVAGGTYTGELFF.

The rearrangement uses TRBV27 and TRBJ2-3; D gene unclear. Germline assignment: CDR1 MNHEY and CDR2 SMNVEV (reference sequence). The CDR3 extends over 13 amino acids. V gave up 3 bases and J gave up 6 bases, with 10 bases separating them. CDR3 DNA sequence: TGTGCCAGCAGTTTGCCCAAGTCGGATACGCAGTATTTT. As protein: CASSLPKSDTQYF.

This clonotype was observed a handful of times. The chain carries TRBV5-1 and TRBJ2-2; weak D call: TRBD2 (6 bases). Germline values: CDR1 SGHRS, CDR2 YFSETQ. The CDR3 is 16 residues long. Trimming took off 5 bases at V and 6 bases at J, with 20 bases between the two ends. CDR3 protein: CASSPTIGRRAGELFF. The CDR3 DNA reads as TGCGCCAGCAGTCCTACTATAGGAAGGAGGGCCGGGGAGCTGTTTTTT. Using reference TRBV5-1 and TRBJ2-2 for the parts outside the CDR3, the full variable domain is KAGVTQTPRYLIKTRGQQVTLSCSPISGHRSVSWYQQTPGQGLQFLFEYFSETQRNKGNFPGRFSGRQFSNSRSEMNVSTLELGDSALYLCASSPTIGRRAGELFFGEGSRLTVL.

At least ten counts were recorded for this clonotype. This rearrangement joins TRBV5-4 to TRBJ2-1, with TRBD2 matching over 8 bases. Losses at the gene ends were 2 bases for V and 5 bases for J; bases not matched to a gene: 9. The CDR3 spans 16 residues. Per the germline V gene, CDR1 is SGHNT and CDR2 is YYREEE (reference sequence). CDR3 loop: CASSLLAEGLNNEQFF. In DNA, the CDR3 is TGTGCCAGCAGCTTACTAGCGGAGGGCCTAAACAATGAGCAGTTCTTC. Filled out from reference TRBV5-4 and TRBJ2-1, the complete variable domain reads ETGVTQSPTHLIKTRGQQVTLRCSSQSGHNTVSWYQQALGQGPQFIFQYYREEENGRGNFPPRFSGLQFPNYSSELNVNALELDDSALYLCASSLLAEGLNNEQFFGPGTRLTVL.

This clonotype was seen a few times. The chain couples TRBV25-1 to TRBJ2-5, with D uncertain. The CDR3 runs 16 residues. The V gene's germline CDR1 is MGHDK and CDR2 SYGVNS. Trimming stripped 3 bases from V and 1 base from J, with 15 bases between. CDR3 protein: CASSETVGLGQETQYF. Here the CDR3 DNA reads TGTGCCAGCAGTGAGACGGTGGGTTTGGGCCAAGAGACCCAGTACTTC.

The V call is TRBV27, the J call TRBJ1-6; tentatively, D is TRBD1 (5 bases). V was clipped by 6 bases and J by 10 bases, with 19 bases between them. Germline loops: CDR1 MNHEY, CDR2 SMNVEV (reference sequence). This CDR3 is 15 amino acids long. CDR3 loop: CASSLGPQGSSPLHF. In nucleotides, the CDR3 is TGTGCCAGCAGCCTAGGGCCCCAGGGCTCATCACCCCTCCACTTT.

This clonotype turned up a few times. The rearrangement links TRBV4-1 to TRBJ2-2; D may be TRBD2 (6 bases). The CDR3 has 15 amino acids. V was clipped by 2 bases and J by 1 base, with 8 bases between them. Germline assignment: CDR1 MGHRA and CDR2 YSYEKL. This CDR3 reads CASSQFGGNTGELFF. The CDR3 DNA sequence: TGCGCCAGCAGCCAATTCGGGGGGAACACCGGGGAGCTGTTTTTT.

This chain links TRBV7-2 with TRBJ1-5; TRBD1 matches 7 bases. Germline-derived CDR1 and CDR2 are SGHTA and FQGNSA. The CDR3 has 15 residues. After removal of 1 base from V and 4 bases from J, the junction contained 4 bases not matched to a gene. CDR3 region: CASSLGQGRNQPQHF. CDR3 DNA: TGTGCCAGCAGCTTAGGACAGGGACGAAATCAGCCCCAGCATTTT.

The rearrangement uses TRBV4-1 and TRBJ2-7; TRBD1 might be the D (6 bases). Per germline, CDR1 MGHRA and CDR2 YSYEKL. The CDR3 runs 12 residues. The V end was cut by 8 bases, the J end by 3 bases, with 11 bases between. The CDR3 reads CASQGPLYEQYF. CDR3 in DNA: TGCGCCAGCCAGGGGCCCCTCTACGAGCAGTACTTC.

Regarding this clonotype: Compared with germline, one end of the junction differs, possibly owing to a read error. This chain uses TRBV12-3 or TRBV12-4 with TRBJ1-2, with 8 bases lining up with TRBD1. The CDR3 spans 13 residues. CDR3 sequence: CAISLGQGYGYTF. The CDR3 DNA sequence: TGTGCCATCAGTTTAGGACAGGGCTACGGCTACACCTTC.

The rearrangement uses TRBV11-2 and TRBJ2-3, with a tentative D call TRBD1 (6 bases). Deletions cut 5 bases from V and 0 bases from J, with 12 bases between. This CDR3 has 15 residues. Germline CDR1 SGHAT, CDR2 FQNNGV. CDR3 region: CASSDQGISTDTQYF. The CDR3 DNA sequence: TGTGCCAGCAGCGACCAGGGGATTAGCACAGATACGCAGTATTTT.

The V and J genes are TRBV20-1 and TRBJ2-1; D gene uncertain. Trimming stripped 7 bases from V and 6 bases from J, with 10 bases between. CDR1 is DFQATT and CDR2 is SNEGSKA in the germline V gene (reference sequence). The CDR3 contains 11 residues. CDR3 sequence: CSGNYANEQFF. The CDR3 bases are TGCAGTGGCAACTACGCCAATGAGCAGTTCTTC.

This chain joins TRBV20-1 and TRBJ1-1, with 7 bases aligning to TRBD1. V lost 6 bases, J lost 0 bases, and 7 bases stayed unmatched. The CDR3 is 14 amino acids. CDR1 and CDR2 from the germline V gene are DFQATT and SNEGSKA (reference sequence). This chain's CDR3 is CSAPRDRLNTEAFF. For the CDR3, the DNA is TGCAGTGCCCCCCGGGACAGACTGAACACTGAAGCTTTCTTT.

Comment on this clonotype: This clone may be a read error of a much larger clone one base away. CDR3 nucleotide sequence: TGTGCCAGCAGTACCGGGGGGCAGGGTAACTATGGCTGCACCTTC. Residues: CASSTGGQGNYGCTF. This chain connects TRBV28 to TRBJ1-2; tentative D call: TRBD1 (6 bases). CDR3 length equals 15 residues. Germline lookup yields CDR1 MDHEN and CDR2 SYDVKM.

The chain recombines TRBV4-2 with TRBJ1-2; TRBD1 might be the D (6 bases). The CDR3 is 16 amino acids. V was cut by 0 bases and J by 0 bases, with 11 bases left in between. In germline, CDR1 is LGHNA, CDR2 YNFKEQ. For the CDR3, the DNA is TGTGCCAGCAGCCAAGACCCGGACAGTTCTAACTATGGCTACACCTTC. Its protein product is CASSQDPDSSNYGYTF.

This chain joins TRBV14 and TRBJ1-5, with D unclear. The germline V and J ends were trimmed by 3 bases and 0 bases, with 6 bases remaining between them. The CDR3 has 14 residues. Germline V gene data show CDR1 as SGHDN and CDR2 as FVKESK. This CDR3 is CASSHTYSNQPQHF. CDR3 in DNA: TGTGCCAGCAGCCACACTTATAGCAATCAGCCCCAGCATTTT.

The chain couples TRBV27 to TRBJ1-4, with D perhaps TRBD1 (5 bases). In germline, CDR1 is MNHEY, CDR2 SMNVEV (reference sequence). This CDR3 spans 16 amino acids. V was shortened by 5 bases and J by 3 bases, with 16 bases between the two germline ends. The CDR3 DNA reads TGTGCCAGCAGTCTAACCAGGGAAGGAGCTAATGAAAAACTGTTTTTT. It translates to CASSLTREGANEKLFF. The whole variable domain, filled in from reference TRBV27 and TRBJ1-4, reads EAQVTQNPRYLITVTGKKLTVTCSQNMNHEYMSWYRQDPGLGLRQIYYSMNVEVTDKGDVPEGYKVSRKEKRNFPLILESPSPNQTSLYFCASSLTREGANEKLFFGSGTQLSVL.

This clonotype showed up just a few times. This rearrangement joins TRBV20-1 to TRBJ2-1; TRBD2 aligns across 8 bases. The DNA end lines up better with TRBJ2-7; the J call may be wrong. Germline V gene data show CDR1 as DFQATT and CDR2 as SNEGSKA (reference sequence). The CDR3 sequence is 15 residues long. This chain's CDR3 is CSALKRESSYNEQYF. CDR3 in DNA: TGCAGTGCCCTCAAGCGGGAGAGCTCCTACAATGAGCAGTACTTC.